This TCR beta chain is drawn from a study of cytomegalovirus exposure and HLA in healthy donors. Both 60 Vbeta primers and 13 Jbeta primers went into the PCR. Produced via immunoSEQ multiplex PCR; TCRdb's table is partial and in-frame only. The table lists 65,000 to 95,000 clones, with 1.5% in the top ten. V gave up 3 bases and J gave up 7 bases, with 12 bases separating them. CDR1 is MDHEN and CDR2 is SYDVKM in the germline V gene. The CDR3 runs 14 residues. The sequence came from a woman in her fifties or sixties in good health and CMV-seronegative. The sample consisted of PBMCs. The gene calls are TRBV28 and TRBJ1-4; unclear D gene. The CDR3 sequence: CASSFTRRGEKLFF. CDR3 DNA sequence: TGTGCCAGCAGTTTTACAAGACGAGGTGAAAAACTGTTTTTT. The full variable domain, with the rest looked up from reference TRBV28 and TRBJ1-4, is DVKVTQSSRYLVKRTGEKVFLECVQDMDHENMFWYRQDPGLGLRLIYFSYDVKMKEKGDIPEGYSVSREKKERFSLILESASTNQTSMYLCASSFTRRGEKLFFGSGTQLSVL.